Detailed here is one T cell receptor (beta chain). Antigen: not known. These data come from a study of PD-L1 blockade in urothelial cancer. As for the study in general: Researchers looked at the blood 3 weeks (second dose) and 6 weeks after treatment began. The study, taken as a whole, reports: Durable-benefit patients had greater expansion of tumor-associated blood clones at 3 weeks.

Synthetic TCR analog templates were added to each PCR reaction. Data came from immunoSEQ multiplex PCR; TCRdb stores just in-frame clones and leaves some out. Seen here are around 130,000 clones, approximately 84% observed once, and the top ten hold around 3.2%. This CDR3 region has 14 residues. The V and J ends lost 0 bases and 4 bases respectively, with 8 bases between them. In germline, CDR1 is MNHEY, CDR2 SVGAGI. Stated time point: pretreatment peripheral blood. This sequence joins TRBV6-5 and TRBJ2-3; unclear D gene. Specimen: PBMCs, collected around atezolizumab (anti-PD-L1) treatment. This TCR derives from a man between 45 and 60 years old with urothelial cancer. CDR3 protein: CASSYSFSADTQYF. CDR3 nucleotide sequence: TGTGCCAGCAGTTACTCTTTCTCGGCAGATACGCAGTATTTT.